Here is one T cell receptor (beta chain) with its context. Its antigen is not yet known. There are no base qualities to consult, and no much larger clone falls within one base. V is clipped by 6 bases and J by 7 bases, and the sequence between their germline boundaries is 15 bases long. The CDR1 and CDR2 encoded by the germline V gene are MNHEY and SVGEGT. From the cysteine up to the phenylalanine, the CDR3 has a length of 13 residues. Only the CDR3 portion is preserved as DNA: 39 bases, with reading frame beginning at the first base. This sample was included in a study of blood T cell repertoires in COVID-19 (dated by TCRdb to 2018 to 2020). For the wider study: Collaborator samples came from the United States, Italy and Spain and covered acute and convalescent phases of COVID-19. The material from the prospective study consisted of cDNA or gDNA derived from T cells, B-cell-depleted T cells, or PBMCs. Deeply sampled blood TCRbeta repertoires from subjects exposed to, actively infected with, or recovered from COVID-19 were included in the dataset. The repertoires were released in a freely available public database meant as a resource for research on the immune response to SARS-CoV-2. The samples were drawn from the first 160 participants of the ongoing ImmuneRACE study and from 1,254 subjects provided by 6 global collaborators. Sample metadata almost always included a de-identified subject ID, COVID-19 status, age in years and sex. HLA class I and class II types, where available, came from metadata supplied by the sample provider rather than from assay-based typing.

TCRbeta CDR3 regions were amplified from genomic DNA by means of the immunoSEQ Assay, a bias-controlled multiplex PCR. The authors' analysis ran thus. The number of nucleated cells in each sample was estimated from the amplification of reference gene primers within the assay. To quantify the absolute abundance of each unique TCRbeta CDR3 rearrangement, sequence reads were collapsed and filtered. Productive Simpson clonality was computed per sample as the square root of Simpson's diversity index over productive rearrangements. TCRdb carries this immuneACCESS record with in-frame sequences only. Its versions omit some clonotypes, under half of them owing to an unresolved V gene in the studies checked, with the rest unexplained. V and J calls and clone size follow that table, whereas D and trimming were derived from the DNA. For this sample the table gives more than 200,000 clones, of which roughly 84% were detected only once. The top ten constitute 2.1% of the sample.

Overall study outcomes, separate from this receptor: How much clinical and demographic metadata was included differed by source and by participant, and the metadata was provided uncurated.

Samples from volunteer blood donors who had recovered from COVID-19 were contributed by a second Seattle source. Collaborating institutions collected whole blood in K2EDTA tubes following their own protocols. For TCRbeta analysis, collaborators shipped samples as frozen whole blood, isolated PBMCs, or DNA extracted from either of those sample types. The sequencing sample was made of peripheral blood. This sequence was found in a woman between 35 and 50 years old who had recovered from COVID-19. This chain joins TRBV6-2 or TRBV6-3 to TRBJ2-5; the D gene is possibly TRBD2, with 6 bases matching. CDR3 loop: CASSPSEARTQYF. The sequenced DNA: TGTGCCAGCAGCCCTAGCGAGGCGAGGACCCAGTACTTC.